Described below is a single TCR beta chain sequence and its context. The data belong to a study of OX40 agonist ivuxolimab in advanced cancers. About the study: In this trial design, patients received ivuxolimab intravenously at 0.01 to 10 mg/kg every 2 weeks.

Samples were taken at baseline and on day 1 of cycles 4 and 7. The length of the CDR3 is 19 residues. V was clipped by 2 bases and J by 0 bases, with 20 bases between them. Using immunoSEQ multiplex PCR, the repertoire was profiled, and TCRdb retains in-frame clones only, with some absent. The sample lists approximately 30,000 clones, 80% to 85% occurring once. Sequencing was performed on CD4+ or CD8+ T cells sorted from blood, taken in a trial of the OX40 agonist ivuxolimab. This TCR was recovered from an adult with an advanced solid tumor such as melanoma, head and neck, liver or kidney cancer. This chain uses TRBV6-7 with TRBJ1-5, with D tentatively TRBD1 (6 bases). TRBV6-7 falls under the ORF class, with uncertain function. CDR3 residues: CASSYPPPGHHYSNQPQHF. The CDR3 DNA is TGTGCCAGCAGTTACCCTCCTCCGGGACACCATTATAGCAATCAGCCCCAGCATTTT.